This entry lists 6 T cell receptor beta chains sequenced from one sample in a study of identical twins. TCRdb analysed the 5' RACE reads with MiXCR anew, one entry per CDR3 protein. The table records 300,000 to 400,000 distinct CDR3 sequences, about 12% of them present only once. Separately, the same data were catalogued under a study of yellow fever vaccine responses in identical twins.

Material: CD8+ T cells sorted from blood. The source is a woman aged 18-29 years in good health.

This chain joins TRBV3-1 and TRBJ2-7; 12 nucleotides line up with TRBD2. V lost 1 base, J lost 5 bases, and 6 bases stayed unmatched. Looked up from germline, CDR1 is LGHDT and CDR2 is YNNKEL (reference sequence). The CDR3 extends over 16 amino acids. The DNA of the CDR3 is TGTGCCAGCAGCCAAGGGACTAGCGGGATTAGGGACGAGCAGTACTTC. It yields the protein CASSQGTSGIRDEQYF.

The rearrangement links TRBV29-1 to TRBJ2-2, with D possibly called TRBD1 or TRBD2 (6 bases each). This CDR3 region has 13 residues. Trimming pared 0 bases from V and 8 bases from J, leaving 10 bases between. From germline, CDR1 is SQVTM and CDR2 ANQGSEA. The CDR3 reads CSVEEGGPGELFF. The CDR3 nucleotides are TGCAGCGTTGAAGAAGGGGGGCCTGGGGAGCTGTTTTTT.

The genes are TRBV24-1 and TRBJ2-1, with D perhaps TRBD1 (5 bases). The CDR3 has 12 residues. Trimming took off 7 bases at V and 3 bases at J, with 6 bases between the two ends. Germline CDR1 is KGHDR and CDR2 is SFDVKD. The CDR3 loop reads CATRDNYNEQFF. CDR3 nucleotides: TGTGCCACCAGGGACAACTACAATGAGCAGTTCTTC.

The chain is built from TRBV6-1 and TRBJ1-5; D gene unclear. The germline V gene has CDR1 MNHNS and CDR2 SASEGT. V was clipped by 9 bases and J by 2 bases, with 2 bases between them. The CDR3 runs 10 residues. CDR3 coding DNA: TGTGCCAGGTGCAATCAGCCCCAGCATTTT. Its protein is CARCNQPQHF.

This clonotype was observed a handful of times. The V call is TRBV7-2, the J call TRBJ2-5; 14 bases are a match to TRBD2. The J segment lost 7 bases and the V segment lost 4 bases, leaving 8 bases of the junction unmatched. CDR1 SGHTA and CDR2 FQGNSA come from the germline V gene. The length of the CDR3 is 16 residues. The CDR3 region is CASSSSGLAGVATQYF. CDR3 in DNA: TGTGCCAGCAGCTCCTCGGGACTAGCGGGAGTAGCGACCCAGTACTTC.

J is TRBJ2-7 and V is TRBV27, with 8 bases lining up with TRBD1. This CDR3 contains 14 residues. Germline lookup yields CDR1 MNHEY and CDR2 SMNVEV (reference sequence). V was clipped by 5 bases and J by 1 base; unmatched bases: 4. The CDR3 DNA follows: TGTGCCAGCAGTCGGGACAGGCTGTCCTACGAGCAGTACGTC. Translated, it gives CASSRDRLSYEQYV.